These T cell receptor beta chains were read from a single sample in a study of blood T cell repertoires in COVID-19. Method: immunoSEQ multiplex PCR; TCRdb's copy keeps in-frame clones and lacks some. The data hold roughly 29,000 clones, with roughly 84% observed a single time. Material for sequencing was peripheral blood. The receptors here all came from a man older than 75 with active COVID-19. Both conserved end residues are part of each CDR3. The D gene is left open where the match is weak. Size is omitted from some rows. Given values are once, few, many or a class for expanded clones.

DNA: TGTGCCAGCAGCTGGGGACAGGGGGTGTACACAGATACGCAGTATTTT
CDR3: CASSWGQGVYTDTQYF
V: TRBV7-9
length: 16
D: TRBD1
size: few
J: TRBJ2-3

DNA: TGTGCCAGCAGCTCCCTCCCGGGACGGGGGAACAATGAGCAGTTCTTC
CDR3: CASSSLPGRGNNEQFF
V: TRBV7-9
length: 16
D: .
size: .
J: TRBJ2-1

DNA: TGTGCCACCAGCAGAGATCAACCGGGGAAAGGTTCACCCCTCCACTTT
CDR3: CATSRDQPGKGSPLHF
V: TRBV15
length: 16
D: .
size: .
J: TRBJ1-6

DNA: TGTGCCTGGTGCAGACAGGGGCGTGACGAGCAGTACTTC
CDR3: CAWCRQGRDEQYF
V: TRBV30
length: 13
D: TRBD1
size: .
J: TRBJ2-7

DNA: TGTGCCGACAGAGGTGAAACCTATGGCTACACCTTC
CDR3: CADRGETYGYTF
V: TRBV7-9
length: 12
D: .
size: .
J: TRBJ1-2

DNA: TGCGCCAGCATTGTGGGGGGTTTGGGTACTGAAGCTTTCTTT
CDR3: CASIVGGLGTEAFF
V: TRBV5-1
length: 14
D: .
size: .
J: TRBJ1-1

DNA: TGTGCCTGGATAGCCCCGAGCGACCAAGAGACCCAGTACTTC
CDR3: CAWIAPSDQETQYF
V: TRBV30
length: 14
D: .
size: .
J: TRBJ2-5

DNA: TGTGCCAGCAGGGTAGCGGGGGGGTATAATGAGCAGTTCTTC
CDR3: CASRVAGGYNEQFF
V: TRBV6-5
length: 14
D: TRBD2
size: .
J: TRBJ2-1

DNA: TGCGCCAGCAGCCAAGAGGTGACAGTAAACACTGAAGCTTTCTTT
CDR3: CASSQEVTVNTEAFF
V: TRBV4-1
length: 15
D: .
size: .
J: TRBJ1-1

DNA: TGTGCCAGCAGTGTGGGGGACAGACCTTACCAAGAGACCCAGTACTTC
CDR3: CASSVGDRPYQETQYF
V: TRBV6-1
length: 16
D: TRBD1
size: .
J: TRBJ2-5

DNA: TGTGCCATCAGTGGTCAGAGCACAGATACGCAGTATTTT
CDR3: CAISGQSTDTQYF
V: TRBV10-3
length: 13
D: .
size: .
J: TRBJ2-3

DNA: TGTGCCAGCAGCCGCACTTTAGGACAGGGGTATGGCTACACCTTC
CDR3: CASSRTLGQGYGYTF
V: TRBV3-1/TRBV3-2
length: 15
D: TRBD1
size: .
J: TRBJ1-2

DNA: TGTGCCAGCCGCCGCGACTCGCCCAATGAGCAGTTCTTC
CDR3: CASRRDSPNEQFF
V: TRBV2
length: 13
D: .
size: .
J: TRBJ2-1

DNA: TGTGCCAGCAGCGCCGGGATAAACTATGGCTACACCTTC
CDR3: CASSAGINYGYTF
V: TRBV6-5
length: 13
D: .
size: .
J: TRBJ1-2

DNA: TGCGCCAGCAGGCGGCCGGGACAGGCTATATACGAGCAGTACTTC
CDR3: CASRRPGQAIYEQYF
V: TRBV5-1
length: 15
D: TRBD1
size: .
J: TRBJ2-7

DNA: TGCGCCAGCAGCCCACGACTAGCGGGGGGCCGTCTAAACACCGGGGAGCTGTTTTTT
CDR3: CASSPRLAGGRLNTGELFF
V: TRBV5-1
length: 19
D: TRBD2
size: .
J: TRBJ2-2

DNA: TGCGCCAGCAGCTTGCTTCGGACAGGGGGCCCCTTCGGCTACACCTTC
CDR3: CASSLLRTGGPFGYTF
V: TRBV5-1
length: 16
D: TRBD1
size: few
J: TRBJ1-2

DNA: TGTGCCTGGAGCCGACAGAACCCCTACGAGCAGTACTTC
CDR3: CAWSRQNPYEQYF
V: TRBV30
length: 13
D: .
size: .
J: TRBJ2-7

DNA: TGTGCCAGCAGTTTCACCGGACACGCGAACACTGAAGCTTTCTTT
CDR3: CASSFTGHANTEAFF
V: TRBV27
length: 15
D: .
size: .
J: TRBJ1-1

DNA: TGTGCCAGCAGCCACCGACAGGGGTTCACAGATACGCAGTATTTT
CDR3: CASSHRQGFTDTQYF
V: TRBV7-9
length: 15
D: TRBD1
size: once
J: TRBJ2-3

DNA: TGTGCCAGCACAGAGGGACAGGGTTTATGGGCTGAAGCTTTCTTT
CDR3: CASTEGQGLWAEAFF
V: TRBV6-5
length: 15
D: TRBD1
size: .
J: TRBJ1-1

DNA: TGTGCCAGCCGCGAACAGGGGGGTAATTCACCCCTCCACTTT
CDR3: CASREQGGNSPLHF
V: TRBV3-1/TRBV3-2
length: 14
D: TRBD1
size: .
J: TRBJ1-6

DNA: TGTGCCAGCAGTATGCGGGAGACCCAGTACTTC
CDR3: CASSMRETQYF
V: TRBV2
length: 11
D: .
size: .
J: TRBJ2-5